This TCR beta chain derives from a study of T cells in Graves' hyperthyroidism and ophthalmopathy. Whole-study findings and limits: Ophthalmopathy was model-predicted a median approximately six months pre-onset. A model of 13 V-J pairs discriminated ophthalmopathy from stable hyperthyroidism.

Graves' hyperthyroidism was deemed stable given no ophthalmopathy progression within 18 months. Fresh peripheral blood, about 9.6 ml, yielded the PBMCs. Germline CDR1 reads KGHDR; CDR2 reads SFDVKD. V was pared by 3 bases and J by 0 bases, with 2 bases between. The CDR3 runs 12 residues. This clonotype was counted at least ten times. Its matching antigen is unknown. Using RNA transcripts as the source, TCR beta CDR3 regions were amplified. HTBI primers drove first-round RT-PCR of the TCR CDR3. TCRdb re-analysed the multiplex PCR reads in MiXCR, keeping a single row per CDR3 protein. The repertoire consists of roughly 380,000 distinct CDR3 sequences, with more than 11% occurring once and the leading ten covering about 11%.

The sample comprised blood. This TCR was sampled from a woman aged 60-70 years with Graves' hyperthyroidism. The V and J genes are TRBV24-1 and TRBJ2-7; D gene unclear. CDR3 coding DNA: TGTGCCACCAGTGATCACTCCTACGAGCAGTACTTC. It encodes CATSDHSYEQYF.